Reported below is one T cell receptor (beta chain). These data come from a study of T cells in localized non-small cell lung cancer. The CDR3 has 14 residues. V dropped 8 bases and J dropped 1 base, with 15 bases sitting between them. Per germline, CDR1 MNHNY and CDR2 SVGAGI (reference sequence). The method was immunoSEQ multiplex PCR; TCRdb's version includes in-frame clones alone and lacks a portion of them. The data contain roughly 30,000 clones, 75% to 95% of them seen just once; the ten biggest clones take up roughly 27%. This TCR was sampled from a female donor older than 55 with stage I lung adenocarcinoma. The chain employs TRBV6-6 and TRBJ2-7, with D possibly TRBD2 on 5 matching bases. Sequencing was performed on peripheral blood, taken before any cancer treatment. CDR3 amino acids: CASGLPTGSYEQYF. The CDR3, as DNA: TGTGCCAGCGGATTGCCCACGGGATCCTACGAGCAGTACTTC.